These 23 T cell receptor beta chains came from one sample sequenced in a study of T cells in women clearing cervical HPV infection. Sequencing was performed with immunoSEQ multiplex PCR; in TCRdb, only in-frame clones are kept and a portion is missing. The sample is made up of tens of thousands of clones, and the top ten hold roughly 3.6% of it. Sequencing used blood buffy coat. The receptors here all came from a woman between 18 and 70 years old with a cervical HPV16 infection that either progressed to CIN3+ or cleared (not recorded which).

CDR3 bases read: TGTGCCAGCTCATTACAATTCGGGGATACG. Translating gives CASSLQFGDT. Given in full, the CDR3 is CASSLQFGDTQYF. This chain uses TRBV19 with TRBJ2-3; D not resolved. The CDR3 end lies 3 residues beyond the end of the read and is filled in from the germline J gene. V dropped 9 bases and J dropped 6 bases, with 16 bases sitting between them. Per the germline V gene, CDR1 is LNHDA and CDR2 is SQIVND (reference sequence). This CDR3 is built from 13 residues.

In the case of this clone: The read finishes 3 residues shy of the CDR3 end, and the germline J gene is used to complete it. The V and J genes are TRBV6-1 and TRBJ2-7, with TRBD1 identical over 8 bases. This CDR3 has 14 amino acids. The trim removed 1 base at V and 5 bases at J, leaving 4 bases unmatched. Germline V CDR1 and CDR2: MNHNS, SASEGT. The CDR3: CASSEETGVNEQYF. The CDR3 DNA, read in part, is TGTGCCAGCAGTGAAGAGACAGGGGTGAACGAG.

As regards this clone: The read gets to within 3 residues of the CDR3 end, and the germline J gene fills in the rest. V gene TRBV19 combines with J gene TRBJ2-1; weak D call: TRBD1 (6 bases). The V and J ends lost 9 bases and 4 bases respectively, with 19 bases between them. The CDR3 length is 15 residues. From germline, CDR1 is LNHDA and CDR2 SQIVND (reference sequence). The DNA read from the CDR3 is TGTGCCAGCCAAGACAGGCCGCTAGATTACAATGAG. As protein: CASQDRPLDYNE. From start to end, the CDR3 is CASQDRPLDYNEQFF.

About this clone itself: The read falls 3 residues short of the CDR3 end, and the missing part is taken from the germline J gene. The rearrangement links TRBV6-1 to TRBJ2-3; a possible D gene is TRBD1 (6 bases). Trimming took 4 bases from V and 1 from J, leaving 6 bases between them. The length of the CDR3 is 13 residues. Germline-derived CDR1 and CDR2 are MNHNS and SASEGT. The part of the CDR3 DNA that was read is TGTGCCAGCAGTGGACAGGGCACAGATACG. It codes for CASSGQGTDT. The complete CDR3 sequence is CASSGQGTDTQYF.

Concerning this clone: The read stops 3 residues short of the end of the CDR3; the missing end is completed from the germline J gene. The chain has TRBV7-9 and TRBJ1-1, with D hard to call. This CDR3 contains 12 residues. Germline loops: CDR1 SEHNR, CDR2 FQNEAQ (reference sequence). Trimming shortened V by 0 bases and J by 5 bases, and 4 bases separated the two germline ends. This CDR3 reads CASSLAGTEAFF. CDR3 DNA, as far as it was read: TGTGCCAGCAGCTTAGCCGGGACTGAA. Supplemented by reference TRBV7-9 and TRBJ1-1, the full variable domain reads DTGVSQNPRHKITKRGQNVTFRCDPISEHNRLYWYRQTLGQGPEFLTYFQNEAQLEKSRLLSDRFSAERPKGSFSTLEIQRTEQGDSAMYLCASSLAGTEAFFGQGTRLTVV.

As for this clone: The CDR3 end lies 3 residues beyond the end of the read and is filled in from the germline J gene. This sequence joins TRBV30 and TRBJ2-3; 9 bases match TRBD2. The trim removed 1 base at V and 3 bases at J, leaving 8 bases unmatched. Germline CDR1 and CDR2: GTSNPN and SVGIG (reference sequence). This CDR3 contains 16 residues. The sequenced part of the CDR3 DNA is TGTGCCTGGAGTGGAGTTAGCGGGAGATGGACAGATACG. The encoded protein is CAWSGVSGRWTDT. The whole CDR3 sequence is CAWSGVSGRWTDTQYF.

Turning to this clone: The read terminates 3 residues before the CDR3 end, so the remaining end is supplied by the germline J gene. V and J are TRBV20-1 and TRBJ2-5; 8 bases are shared with TRBD1. J lost 2 bases, V lost 1 base, and 6 bases had no gene match. Germline V gene data show CDR1 as DFQATT and CDR2 as SNEGSKA (reference sequence). This CDR3 region has 15 residues. This CDR3 is CSARVPGTGQETQYF. Incomplete CDR3 DNA: TGCAGTGCTAGAGTACCCGGGACAGGACAAGAGACC.

Points on this clone: From the germline J gene comes the end of the CDR3, since the read stops 3 residues before it. This chain connects TRBV20-1 to TRBJ2-7; TRBD2 matches at 9 bases. V dropped 3 bases and J dropped 1; count of bases not matched to a gene: 7. There are 15 residues in the CDR3. From germline, CDR1 is DFQATT and CDR2 SNEGSKA (reference sequence). The CDR3 bases that were read are TGCAGTGCTAGTTTGCCTAGCGGGAATTCCTACGAG. This codes for CSASLPSGNSYE. The full CDR3 is CSASLPSGNSYEQYF.

CDR3 loop: CSASRRGTQYF. CDR3 DNA (partial): TGCAGTGCTTCCAGAAGGGGGACC. The gene calls are TRBV20-1 and TRBJ2-5, with D perhaps matching TRBD1 (5 bases). The CDR3 is cut off 3 residues early in the read; its end comes from the germline J gene. Germline V CDR1 and CDR2: DFQATT, SNEGSKA (reference sequence). V was trimmed by 5 bases and J by 7 bases, leaving 11 bases between them. The length of the CDR3 is 11 residues.

Details on this clone: The CDR3 end is not reached by the read, which stops 3 residues before it; the germline J gene fills it in. The chain uses TRBV11-2 and TRBJ1-3; D not resolved. V was trimmed by 5 bases and J by 9 bases, leaving 14 bases between them. In germline, CDR1 is SGHAT, CDR2 FQNNGV. The CDR3 is made up of 13 amino acids. The sequenced CDR3 bases are TGTGCCAGCAGCACTCCCCGGTCGCCCACC. This translates into CASSTPRSPT. The entire CDR3 sequence reads CASSTPRSPTIYF.

Concerning this clone itself: The read falls 3 residues short of the CDR3 end, and the missing part is taken from the germline J gene. The rearrangement uses TRBV7-8 and TRBJ2-5; no reliable D call. Trimming took 0 bases from V and 3 from J, leaving 8 bases between them. Per the germline V gene, CDR1 is SGHVS and CDR2 is FQNEAQ. The CDR3 contains 14 residues. The CDR3 bases that were read are TGTGCCAGCAGCTTAGCAGCAACGGAAGAGACC. Translating gives CASSLAATEET. The CDR3, in full, reads CASSLAATEETQYF.

Regarding this clone: The read halts 3 residues ahead of the CDR3 end, with the missing end drawn from the germline J gene. This chain uses TRBV6-1 with TRBJ1-5; D is perhaps TRBD1 (5 bases). Germline V lookup: CDR1 MNHNS, CDR2 SASEGT. V was shortened by 0 bases and J by 7 bases, with 13 bases between the two germline ends. CDR3 length equals 15 residues. The CDR3 loop is CASSEAGRAGQPQHF. The DNA read from the CDR3 is TGTGCCAGCAGTGAAGCGGGCAGGGCAGGGCAGCCC.

Regarding this clone: With the read ending 3 residues before the CDR3 end, the germline J gene is used to fill in that end. The chain links TRBV20-1 to TRBJ2-5; 11 nucleotides align to TRBD2. The V gene's germline CDR1 is DFQATT and CDR2 SNEGSKA (reference sequence). The CDR3 runs 16 residues. Germline trimming cut 5 bases from V and 1 base from J; bases unmatched to any gene: 9. This chain's CDR3 is CSAHNRLAGIQETQYF. The CDR3 bases that were read are TGCAGTGCTCATAATCGACTAGCGGGGATCCAAGAGACC.

Comments on this clone: The missing CDR3 end, 3 residues past where the read stops, is filled in from the germline J gene. V gene TRBV29-1 combines with J gene TRBJ2-3; 7 nucleotides agree with TRBD2. This CDR3 has 15 amino acids. CDR1 and CDR2 (germline): SQVTM, ANQGSEA. The covered CDR3 bases are TGCAGCGTTTCTTGGGGGACTACAGTACAAGAGACG. It yields the protein CSVSWGTTVQET. In full, the CDR3 reads CSVSWGTTVQETQYF.

Details on this clone: The CDR3 extends 3 residues past the end of the read, so its final part is completed from the germline J gene. This chain connects TRBV5-4 to TRBJ1-2; D might be TRBD1 (5 bases). Trimming pared 5 bases from V and 2 bases from J, leaving 16 bases between. CDR3 length: 15 residues. Germline V gene lookup returns CDR1 SGHNT and CDR2 YYREEE (reference sequence). The CDR3 DNA, read in part, is TGTGCCAGCAGTGTGGGGGGAGGGAAAAACTATGGC. Its translation: CASSVGGGKNYG. The CDR3 reads in full as CASSVGGGKNYGYTF.

A remark on this clone: The read comes to an end 3 residues before the CDR3 does, leaving the germline J gene to fill in the end. V gene TRBV5-4 combines with J gene TRBJ1-2, with TRBD1 matching over 9 bases. Trimming took 4 bases from V and 3 from J; bases not matched to a gene: 7. The germline V gene has CDR1 SGHNT and CDR2 YYREEE (reference sequence). The CDR3 is 15 amino acids. CDR3 region: CASSPAGQGYYGYTF. The CDR3 bases that were read are TGTGCCAGCAGCCCAGCGGGACAGGGATACTATGGC.

With respect to this clone: The read halts 3 residues ahead of the CDR3 end, with the missing end drawn from the germline J gene. The J gene is TRBJ2-5, the V gene TRBV5-1; D tentatively fits TRBD1 or TRBD2 (5 bases each). CDR1 and CDR2 from the germline V gene are SGHRS and YFSETQ. Trimming removed 1 base from V and 5 bases from J, with 21 bases in between. The CDR3 has 17 amino acids. The CDR3 reads CASSLRNPVRGEETQYF. The CDR3 DNA, read in part, is TGCGCCAGCAGCTTGAGGAACCCAGTGAGGGGTGAGGAGACC.

A remark on this clone: The read ends 3 residues before the CDR3 terminus; that terminus is restored from the germline J gene. The chain uses TRBV7-9 and TRBJ2-7; TRBD1 agrees at 7 bases. Trimming took 4 bases from V and 4 from J; bases not matched to a gene: 7. This CDR3 has 14 residues. Per the germline V gene, CDR1 is SEHNR and CDR2 is FQNEAQ (reference sequence). This CDR3 is CASSYRQGSYEQYF. The sequenced part of the CDR3 DNA is TGTGCCAGCAGCTACCGACAGGGTAGTTACGAG.

As regards this clone: Sequencing ends 3 residues short of the CDR3 end; the germline J gene provides the rest. The chain links TRBV7-6 to TRBJ2-7, with 8 bases matching TRBD1. V gave up 6 bases and J gave up 1 base; unmatched junction bases: 11. Germline lookup yields CDR1 SGHVS and CDR2 FNYEAQ. The CDR3 contains 16 residues. CDR3 sequence: CASSQMPGDRSYEQYF. The sequenced CDR3 bases are TGTGCCAGCAGTCAAATGCCGGGGGACAGGTCCTACGAG.

A remark on this clone: The sequence runs out 3 residues before the end of the CDR3; the remainder is reconstructed from the germline J gene. The chain links TRBV19 to TRBJ2-2; TRBD1 matches 7 bases. The CDR3 runs to 14 residues. Trimming cost V 5 bases and J 4 bases; bases outside gene matches: 4. In germline, CDR1 is LNHDA, CDR2 SQIVND (reference sequence). The CDR3 bases that were read are TGTGCCAGTAGTCTGAGGGGGCTCACCGGGGAG. Its translation: CASSLRGLTGE. The entire CDR3 is CASSLRGLTGELFF.

This CDR3 reads CASYRGAEAFF. The CDR3 bases that were read are TGTGCCAGCTACAGGGGCGCTGAA. The chain couples TRBV6-2 or TRBV6-3 to TRBJ1-1; the match to TRBD1 covers 7 bases. The read ends 3 residues early relative to the CDR3; the germline J gene fills the gap. CDR1 is MNHEY and CDR2 is SVGEGT in the germline V gene. V lost 8 bases to trimming and J lost 6 bases; unmatched junction nucleotides: 3. The CDR3 extends over 11 amino acids.

On this clone itself: At one boundary the junction diverges from the germline segment, which might be a read error. The DNA ends 3 residues before the CDR3 does, and the rest of the CDR3 is filled in from the germline J gene. The chain uses TRBV4-2 and TRBJ2-3; TRBD1 matches at 9 bases. The CDR3 totals 16 residues. CDR1 and CDR2 from the germline V gene are LGHNA and YNFKEQ. The CDR3 DNA, read in part, is TGCGCCAGCAGCCAAGACGGGACAGGGCCCACAGATACG. This codes for CASSQDGTGPTDT. The full CDR3 is CASSQDGTGPTDTQYF.

Concerning this clone itself: The read terminates 3 residues ahead of where the CDR3 ends, so the germline J gene completes it. The chain carries TRBV20-1 and TRBJ2-2, with 7 positions matching TRBD1. The CDR3 spans 13 residues. Per the germline V gene, CDR1 is DFQATT and CDR2 is SNEGSKA (reference sequence). V lost 3 bases, J lost 7 bases, and 5 bases stayed unmatched. The CDR3 here is CSARLAGGGELFF. Partial CDR3 DNA: TGCAGTGCTAGGCTTGCAGGGGGCGGGGAG.